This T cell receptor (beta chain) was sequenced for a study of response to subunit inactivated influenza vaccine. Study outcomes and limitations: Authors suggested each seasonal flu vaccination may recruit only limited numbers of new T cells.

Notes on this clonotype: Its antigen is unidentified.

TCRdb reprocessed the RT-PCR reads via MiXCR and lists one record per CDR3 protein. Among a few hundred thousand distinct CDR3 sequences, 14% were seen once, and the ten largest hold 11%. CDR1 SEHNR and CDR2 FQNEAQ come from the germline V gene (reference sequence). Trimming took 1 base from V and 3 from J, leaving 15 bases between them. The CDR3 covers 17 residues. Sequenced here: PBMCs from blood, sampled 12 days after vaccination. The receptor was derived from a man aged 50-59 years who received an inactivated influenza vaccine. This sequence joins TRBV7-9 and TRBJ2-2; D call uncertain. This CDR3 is CASSLGPKSLHTGELFF. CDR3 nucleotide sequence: TGTGCCAGCAGCTTAGGCCCCAAATCGCTCCACACCGGGGAGCTGTTTTTT.